What follows describes a single T cell receptor (beta chain). Recruited during active infection, patients (from Seattle) were subsequently followed longitudinally. Looked up from germline, CDR1 is SGHAT and CDR2 is FQNNGV. This CDR3 region has 13 residues. Deletions cut 8 bases from V and 6 bases from J, with 16 bases between. The data were obtained in a study of blood T cell repertoires in COVID-19. Turning to the study itself: Sites across the United States, Italy and Spain contributed samples from acute and convalescent COVID-19. T cells, B-cell-depleted T cells, or PBMCs supplied cDNA or gDNA.

Original methodology: Scientists estimated how many nucleated cells there were by amplifying reference gene primers. Assay used: immunoSEQ multiplex PCR; TCRdb lists only in-frame clones, some missing. That table is the source of V, J and clone size, and D and trimming were worked out from the DNA. The profile shows tens of thousands of clones, around 74% of them singletons. Sample: peripheral blood. The V call is TRBV11-2, the J call TRBJ1-1; D gene unclear. The TCR comes from a man in his 70s with COVID-19, enrolled during active disease. Here the CDR3 DNA reads TGTGCCAGCCTCCTATACCGCAAGTCTGAAGCTTTCTTT. Translating gives CASLLYRKSEAFF.